This T cell receptor beta chain was captured by sequencing in a study of OX40 agonist ivuxolimab in advanced cancers. Study overall: Ivuxolimab was delivered to patients intravenously every 2 weeks at doses spanning 0.01 to 10 mg/kg. Patients undergoing dose escalation presented with hepatocellular carcinoma, melanoma, renal cell or head and neck cancer. Patients were 65% to 85% male with ages roughly 20 to 85, mean about 65. Findings and limits, study-wide: Clonal expansion in partial responders at 0.1-3.0 mg/kg ranked among the lowest.

J gave up 1 base and V 1 base, and 7 bases lay outside the gene matches. This CDR3 region has 17 residues. The V gene's germline CDR1 is SGHTA and CDR2 FQGNSA. Generated by immunoSEQ multiplex PCR, the TCRdb table keeps only in-frame clones and is missing some. Altogether roughly 83,000 clones are present, roughly 83% being singletons, with the ten largest covering around 7.3%. On this clone itself: Its antigen is as yet unknown.

The input for sequencing was CD4+ or CD8+ T cells sorted from blood, taken in a trial of the OX40 agonist ivuxolimab. The receptor comes from an adult with an advanced solid tumor such as melanoma, head and neck, liver or kidney cancer. The chain recombines TRBV7-2 with TRBJ1-5, with 7 bases lining up with TRBD1. In DNA form, the CDR3 reads TGTGCCAGCAGCTTAGGACAGGGACTAGGGAGCAATCAGCCCCAGCATTTT. This sequence encodes CASSLGQGLGSNQPQHF.